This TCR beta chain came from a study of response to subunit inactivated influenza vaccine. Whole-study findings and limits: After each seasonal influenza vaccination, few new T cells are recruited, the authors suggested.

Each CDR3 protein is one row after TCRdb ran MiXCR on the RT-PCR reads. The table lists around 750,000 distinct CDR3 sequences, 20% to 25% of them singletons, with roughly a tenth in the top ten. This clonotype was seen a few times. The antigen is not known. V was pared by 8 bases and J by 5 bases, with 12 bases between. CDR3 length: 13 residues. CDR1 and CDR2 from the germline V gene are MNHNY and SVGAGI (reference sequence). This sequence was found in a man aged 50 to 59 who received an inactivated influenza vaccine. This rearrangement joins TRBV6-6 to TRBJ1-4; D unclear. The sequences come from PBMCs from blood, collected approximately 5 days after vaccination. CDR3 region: CASRSGQNEKLFF. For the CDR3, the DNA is TGTGCCAGCCGGTCAGGCCAAAATGAAAAACTGTTTTTT.